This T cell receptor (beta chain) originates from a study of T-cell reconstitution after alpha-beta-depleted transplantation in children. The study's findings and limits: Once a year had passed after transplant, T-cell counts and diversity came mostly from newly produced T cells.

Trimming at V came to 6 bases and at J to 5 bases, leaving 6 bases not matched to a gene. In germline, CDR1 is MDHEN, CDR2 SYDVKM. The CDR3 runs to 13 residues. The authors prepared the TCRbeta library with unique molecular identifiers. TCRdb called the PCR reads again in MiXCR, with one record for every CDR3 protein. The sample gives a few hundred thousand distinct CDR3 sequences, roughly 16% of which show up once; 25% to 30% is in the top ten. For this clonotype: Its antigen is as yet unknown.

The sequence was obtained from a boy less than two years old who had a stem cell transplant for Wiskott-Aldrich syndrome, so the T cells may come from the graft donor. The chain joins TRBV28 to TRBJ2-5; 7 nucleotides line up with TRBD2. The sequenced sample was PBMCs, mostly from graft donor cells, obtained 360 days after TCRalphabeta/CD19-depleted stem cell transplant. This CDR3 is CASRWSGDETQYF. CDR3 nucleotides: TGTGCCAGCAGGTGGAGCGGGGATGAGACCCAGTACTTC.